The 20 T cell receptor beta chains presented below share a single source sample, sequenced in a study of T cell repertoires in cytomegalovirus infection. Their antigens are not known. Via MiXCR, TCRdb re-called the reads, giving one row per CDR3 protein. The data contain 750,000 to 900,000 distinct CDR3 sequences, roughly 28% of them seen just once; the ten biggest clones take up around 13%. Here the sequenced sample was cultured CD8+ T cells from PBMCs, taken from culture after CMV antigen stimulation. Every receptor here comes from a human donor in good health (CMV status not recorded). Some clones in this sample may be carry-over from other donors' samples.

CDR3 nucleotides: TGTGCCAGCAGCGGGACTACAGGGGGCGTTTCACCCCTCCACTTT. Its protein product is CASSGTTGGVSPLHF. This chain connects TRBV5-4 to TRBJ1-6, with TRBD1 identical over 9 bases. Per germline, CDR1 SGHNT and CDR2 YYREEE (reference sequence). Trimming removed 4 bases from V and 9 bases from J; junction bases left unmatched: 8. This CDR3 region has 15 residues.

The chain couples TRBV7-2 to TRBJ1-5; 8 bases fit TRBD1. CDR1 and CDR2 from the germline V gene are SGHTA and FQGNSA. Germline trimming cut 4 bases from V and 5 bases from J; bases unmatched to any gene: 4. The CDR3 covers 14 residues. The CDR3 reads CASSSTGAYQPQHF. The CDR3 coding sequence is TGTGCCAGCAGCTCGACAGGGGCGTATCAGCCCCAGCATTTT.

This clonotype has just a few counts. In DNA, the CDR3 is TGTGCCAGCAGCTTAGTTCGCAGGACTGAAGAGACCCAGTACTTC. Its protein is CASSLVRRTEETQYF. This chain joins TRBV7-9 and TRBJ2-5, with a tentative D call TRBD2 (5 bases). CDR1 SEHNR and CDR2 FQNEAQ come from the germline V gene (reference sequence). The CDR3 sequence is 15 residues long. V shed 1 base and J shed 3 bases, with 12 bases lying between them.

The chain carries TRBV20-1 and TRBJ1-2, with a weak D call TRBD1 (5 bases). This CDR3 is built from 15 residues. The germline CDR1 and CDR2 sequences are DFQATT and SNEGSKA (reference sequence). V dropped 5 bases and J dropped 4 bases, with 20 bases sitting between them. The DNA for the CDR3 is TGCAGTGCTGAAGACCCCAGGGCGGTTGGCTATGGCTACACCTTC. Its translation is CSAEDPRAVGYGYTF.

This clonotype was seen more than once but under ten times. The rearrangement joins TRBV19 to TRBJ1-1, with D unresolved. V was cut by 1 base and J by 3 bases, with 9 bases left in between. The germline CDR1 and CDR2 sequences are LNHDA and SQIVND (reference sequence). The CDR3 is 14 amino acids. The CDR3 DNA reads TGTGCCAGTAGTATAGGATCTTCGGACACTGAAGCTTTCTTT. This codes for CASSIGSSDTEAFF.

The chain recombines TRBV20-1 with TRBJ2-1; D is unresolved. Germline V gives CDR1 DFQATT, CDR2 SNEGSKA (reference sequence). V lost 5 bases and J 9 bases, leaving 11 bases between the germline ends. This CDR3 contains 11 residues. The CDR3 DNA reads TGCAGTGCTTCGACACCTAGTGAGCAGTTCTTC. Translation: CSASTPSEQFF.

The chain recombines TRBV4-3 with TRBJ2-1; D perhaps matches TRBD2 (6 bases). Germline CDR1 is LGHNA and CDR2 is YSLEER. There are 16 residues in the CDR3. V was clipped by 0 bases and J by 7 bases, with 16 bases between them. This chain's CDR3 is CASSQELGGVVNEQFF. CDR3 coding DNA: TGCGCCAGCAGCCAAGAACTGGGCGGGGTTGTGAATGAGCAGTTCTTC.

Only a few counts were recorded for this clonotype. The V call is TRBV12-3 or TRBV12-4, the J call TRBJ2-5; 8 nucleotides align to TRBD2. The CDR3 spans 14 residues. The V gene end was trimmed by 8 bases and the J gene end by 4 bases; junction bases not matched to a gene: 9. CDR3 in DNA: TGTGCCAGCGGCTATAGCGGGGAAAGAGAGACCCAGTACTTC. It codes for CASGYSGERETQYF.

This clonotype was counted only a few times. The chain carries TRBV28 and TRBJ2-7; D possibly corresponds to TRBD2 (6 bases). The CDR3 length is 13 residues. CDR1 and CDR2 (germline): MDHEN, SYDVKM. V was cut by 6 bases and J by 0 bases, with 9 bases left in between. The CDR3 loop reads CASREGSSYEQYF. The CDR3 bases are TGTGCCAGCAGGGAGGGCAGCTCCTACGAGCAGTACTTC.

For this clonotype: This may be a read error, as it is one base from a much larger clone. V is TRBV27 and J is TRBJ1-5, with D unresolved. The CDR3 extends over 14 amino acids. The germline CDR1 and CDR2 sequences are MNHEY and SMNVEV (reference sequence). The V and J ends lost 2 bases and 2 bases respectively, with 7 bases between them. CDR3 in amino acids: CASSLGSRNQPQHF. DNA for the CDR3: TGTGCCAGCAGTTTAGGGAGTCGCAATCAGCCCCAGCATTTT.

The J gene is TRBJ1-4, the V gene TRBV4-1, with TRBD1 matching over 11 bases. The CDR3 sequence is 17 residues long. J gave up 3 bases and V 3 bases, and 6 bases lay outside the gene matches. The germline V gene encodes CDR1 MGHRA and CDR2 YSYEKL. In DNA form, the CDR3 reads TGCGCCAGCAGCCACGGGACAGGGGGATTGTCTAATGAAAAACTGTTTTTT. Encoded protein: CASSHGTGGLSNEKLFF.

This chain connects TRBV20-1 to TRBJ1-3; no firm D call. The V gene lost 6 bases and the J gene lost 2 bases, with 11 bases spanning the gap. This CDR3 has 13 residues. Looked up from germline, CDR1 is DFQATT and CDR2 is SNEGSKA (reference sequence). CDR3 DNA: TGCAGTGCGAAGGACGGGACTGGAAACACCATATATTTT. As protein: CSAKDGTGNTIYF.

The chain links TRBV6-8 to TRBJ2-1; D ambiguous. The CDR3 consists of 13 residues. V was pared by 6 bases and J by 2 bases, with 8 bases between. The germline V gene encodes CDR1 MNHGY and CDR2 SAAAGT. CDR3 in DNA: TGTGCCAGCAGGGTCGACCCCTACAATGAGCAGTTCTTC. It encodes CASRVDPYNEQFF.

The sample holds a few counts of this clonotype. The chain combines TRBV6-5 with TRBJ2-3, with TRBD2 matching over 11 bases. Germline V gene lookup returns CDR1 MNHEY and CDR2 SVGAGI. With 10 bases clipped from V and 9 bases from J, the junction kept 9 bases outside the gene matches. The CDR3 sequence is 13 residues long. CDR3 in amino acids: CATLAGGLSTQYF. The CDR3 nucleotides are TGTGCCACCTTAGCGGGGGGGCTGTCAACGCAGTATTTT.

The table lists this clonotype with a few counts. The gene calls are TRBV7-9 and TRBJ2-7, with TRBD1 matching 7 bases. V lost 5 bases, J lost 3 bases, and 13 bases stayed unmatched. Germline V gives CDR1 SEHNR, CDR2 FQNEAQ (reference sequence). The CDR3 length is 16 residues. CDR3: CASSPRTGQDFYEQYF. CDR3 coding DNA: TGTGCCAGCAGCCCTCGGACAGGACAGGATTTCTACGAGCAGTACTTC.

This chain joins TRBV7-6 and TRBJ1-3; unclear D gene. The V end lost 1 base, the J end lost 0 bases, and 7 bases lay between the germline ends. This CDR3 has 15 amino acids. CDR1 and CDR2 from the germline V gene are SGHVS and FNYEAQ. The CDR3 reads CASSLEISSGNTIYF. Written as DNA, the CDR3 is TGTGCCAGCAGCTTAGAAATCAGCTCTGGAAACACCATATATTTT.

The V call is TRBV28, the J call TRBJ2-6, with D tentatively TRBD1 or TRBD2 (6 bases each). Trimming stripped 4 bases from V and 4 bases from J, with 11 bases between. The germline CDR1 and CDR2 sequences are MDHEN and SYDVKM. There are 15 residues in the CDR3. CDR3 residues: CASSWGARGANVLTF. CDR3 in DNA: TGTGCCAGCAGTTGGGGGGCGCGAGGGGCCAACGTCCTGACTTTC.

The chain combines TRBV6-6 with TRBJ1-4; D call uncertain. Trimming took off 0 bases at V and 6 bases at J, with 17 bases between the two ends. This CDR3 region has 17 residues. The germline V gene has CDR1 MNHNY and CDR2 SVGAGI (reference sequence). The CDR3: CASSYSVSPSNDEKLFF. The DNA of the CDR3 is TGTGCCAGCAGTTACTCCGTATCGCCTAGCAATGATGAAAAACTGTTTTTT.

CDR3 sequence: CASSLSSVNEQFF. The DNA for the CDR3 is TGCGCCAGCAGCCTATCATCAGTCAATGAGCAGTTCTTC. The chain is built from TRBV4-1 and TRBJ2-1; D gene ambiguous. Germline assignment: CDR1 MGHRA and CDR2 YSYEKL. This CDR3 is 13 amino acids long. V was pared by 4 bases and J by 6 bases, with 10 bases between.

Only a few counts were recorded for this clonotype. This sequence joins TRBV7-6 and TRBJ1-2; D gene unclear. CDR1 and CDR2 from the germline V gene are SGHVS and FNYEAQ. The length of the CDR3 is 14 residues. V was pared by 5 bases and J by 5 bases, with 15 bases between. For the CDR3, the DNA is TGTGCCAGCAGCCCCCAAGGCAGCTTTTATGGCTACACCTTC. It translates to CASSPQGSFYGYTF.